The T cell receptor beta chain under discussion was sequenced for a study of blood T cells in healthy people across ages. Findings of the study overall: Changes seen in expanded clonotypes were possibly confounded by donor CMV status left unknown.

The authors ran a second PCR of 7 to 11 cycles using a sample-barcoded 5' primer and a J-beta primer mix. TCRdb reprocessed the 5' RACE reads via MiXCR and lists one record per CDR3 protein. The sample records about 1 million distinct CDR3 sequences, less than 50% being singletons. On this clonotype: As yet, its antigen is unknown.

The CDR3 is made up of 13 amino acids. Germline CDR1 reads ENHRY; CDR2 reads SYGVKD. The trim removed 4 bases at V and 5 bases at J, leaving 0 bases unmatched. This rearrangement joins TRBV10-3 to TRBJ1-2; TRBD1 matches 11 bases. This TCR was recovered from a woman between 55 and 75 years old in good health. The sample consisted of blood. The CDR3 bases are TGTGCCATCAGTGGGGACAGGGGGTATGGCTACACCTTC. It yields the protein CAISGDRGYGYTF.